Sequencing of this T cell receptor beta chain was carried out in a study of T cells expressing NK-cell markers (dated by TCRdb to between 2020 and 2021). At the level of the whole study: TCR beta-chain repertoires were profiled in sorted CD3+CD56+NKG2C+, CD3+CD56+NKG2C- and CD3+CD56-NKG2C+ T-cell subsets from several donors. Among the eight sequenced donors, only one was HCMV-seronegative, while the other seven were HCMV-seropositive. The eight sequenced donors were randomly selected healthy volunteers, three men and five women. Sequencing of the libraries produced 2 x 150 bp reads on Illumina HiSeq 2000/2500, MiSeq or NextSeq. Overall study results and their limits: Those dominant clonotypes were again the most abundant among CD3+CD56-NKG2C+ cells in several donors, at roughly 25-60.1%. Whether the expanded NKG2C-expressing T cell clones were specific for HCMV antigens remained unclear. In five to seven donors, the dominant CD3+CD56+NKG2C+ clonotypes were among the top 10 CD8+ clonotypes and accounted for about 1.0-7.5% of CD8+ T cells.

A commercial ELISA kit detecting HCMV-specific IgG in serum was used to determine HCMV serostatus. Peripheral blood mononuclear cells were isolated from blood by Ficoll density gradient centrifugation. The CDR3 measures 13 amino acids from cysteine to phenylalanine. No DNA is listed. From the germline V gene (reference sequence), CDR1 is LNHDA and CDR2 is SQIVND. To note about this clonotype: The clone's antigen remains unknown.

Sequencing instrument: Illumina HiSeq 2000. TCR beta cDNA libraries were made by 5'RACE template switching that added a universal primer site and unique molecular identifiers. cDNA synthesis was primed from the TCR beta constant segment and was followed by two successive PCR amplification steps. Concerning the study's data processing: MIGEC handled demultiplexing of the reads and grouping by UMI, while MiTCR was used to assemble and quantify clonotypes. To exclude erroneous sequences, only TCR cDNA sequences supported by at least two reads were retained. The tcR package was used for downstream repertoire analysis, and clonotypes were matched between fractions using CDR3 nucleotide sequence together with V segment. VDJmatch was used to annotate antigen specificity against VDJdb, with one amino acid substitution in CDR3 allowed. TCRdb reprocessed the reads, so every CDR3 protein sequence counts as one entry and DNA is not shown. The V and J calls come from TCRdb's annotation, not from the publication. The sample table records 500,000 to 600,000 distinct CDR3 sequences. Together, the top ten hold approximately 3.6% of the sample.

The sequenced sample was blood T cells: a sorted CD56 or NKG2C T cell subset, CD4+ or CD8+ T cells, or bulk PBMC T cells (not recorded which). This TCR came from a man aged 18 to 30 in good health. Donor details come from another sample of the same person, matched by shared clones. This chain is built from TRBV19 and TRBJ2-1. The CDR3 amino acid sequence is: CASTSSYYNEQFF.